The rows below give T cell receptor beta chains drawn from one sample of a study of beta chain features in type 1 diabetes. Data came from immunoSEQ multiplex PCR; TCRdb stores just in-frame clones and leaves some out. The table lists 150,000 to 200,000 clones, around 8% of them singletons. Sequenced: central memory CD4+ T cells from blood. The receptor source for this set is a young woman with type 1 diabetes. Both conserved end residues are trimmed from each CDR3. Fields, in order: J gene, V gene, CDR3 protein.

TRBJ1-1 | TRBV11-2 | ASSAPPGLTEAF
TRBJ1-2 | TRBV7-9 | ASSQGTGVYGYT
TRBJ2-1 | TRBV19 | ASSISLREQF
TRBJ1-5 | TRBV30 | AWSVGTFSNQPQH
TRBJ2-5 | TRBV6-5 | ASSTRASETQY
TRBJ2-1 | TRBV19 | ASSLRPGTSPSYNEQF
TRBJ2-7 | TRBV6-5 | ASSYGTGPYEQY
TRBJ2-3 | TRBV9 | ASSVLVTGPDTQY
TRBJ1-4 | TRBV4-3 | ASSQGRGQGLF
TRBJ1-1 | TRBV7-3 | ASSLTTGSSSKAF
TRBJ1-1 | TRBV7-2 | ASSLAYDREAF
TRBJ2-1 | TRBV19 | ASSIALAGGNEQF
TRBJ2-5 | TRBV7-2 | ASSTTSGPETQY
TRBJ2-3 | TRBV6-5 | ASSYQRSTDTQY
TRBJ2-1 | TRBV30 | AWGGQGSGEQF
TRBJ1-2 | TRBV29-1 | SAMTAGQGGYGYT
TRBJ1-5 | TRBV2 | ASRLTTGYNQPQH
TRBJ2-5 | TRBV29-1 | SVGLAGGQETQY
. | TRBV6-6 | ASSSRDRGDEQY
TRBJ2-3 | TRBV2 | ASSLPLGLAGGTQY
TRBJ2-7 | TRBV5-1 | ASAPGQAYEQY
TRBJ1-2 | TRBV7-2 | ASSLGVGGSGYT
TRBJ1-3 | TRBV4-1 | ASSQEGGGGTIY
TRBJ2-1 | TRBV28 | ASSPPSGRYYNEQF
TRBJ2-5 | TRBV14 | ASSQIGTSGVETQY
TRBJ1-1 | TRBV11-2 | ASSRDTITEAF
TRBJ2-1 | TRBV7-3 | ASSASGDEQF
TRBJ1-3 | TRBV6-5 | ASGRGNTIY
TRBJ1-1 | TRBV19 | ASSGGTGPSVTEAF
TRBJ2-5 | TRBV10-3 | AISTTGAQETQY
TRBJ2-2 | TRBV13 | ASRRRSNTGELF
TRBJ2-2 | TRBV5-1 | ASSPLADPNTGELF
TRBJ1-2 | TRBV7-2 | ASAWTGDYGYT
TRBJ2-2 | TRBV7-9 | ASSLLAGVTGELF
TRBJ2-7 | TRBV21-1 | ASSKESRPYEQY
TRBJ2-4 | TRBV7-2 | ASRDLAKNIQY
TRBJ2-7 | TRBV28 | ATGTYEQY
TRBJ1-2 | TRBV28 | ASTNRQDYGYT
TRBJ1-5 | TRBV19 | ASVDRASNQPQH
TRBJ1-5 | TRBV2 | ASSELGRAYNQPQH
TRBJ2-1 | TRBV5-4 | ASSQTYNEQF
TRBJ2-1 | TRBV18 | ASSPRQVDNEQF
TRBJ1-1 | TRBV11-2 | ASSFGRNTEAF
TRBJ1-2 | TRBV7-2 | ASSPMTGDYGYT
TRBJ1-1 | TRBV19 | ASRMGVEAF
TRBJ1-1 | TRBV7-2 | ASSFRDSTSEAF
TRBJ1-2 | TRBV11-1 | ASSLETGGYGYT
TRBJ1-2 | TRBV14 | ASSQDLAYGYT
TRBJ2-5 | TRBV7-2 | ASSLTGTGEETQY
TRBJ1-1 | TRBV21-1 | ASKGSGGNPEAF
TRBJ2-3 | TRBV4-3 | ASSQAGSTDTQY
TRBJ2-5 | TRBV6-1 | ASSAQAVETQY
TRBJ1-4 | TRBV7-9 | ASSLQGGELF
TRBJ1-1 | TRBV9 | ASSPGAGSTEAF
TRBJ2-5 | TRBV5-4 | ASSFGFSLQETQY
TRBJ1-1 | TRBV5-1 | ASSLSGEGTEAF
TRBJ2-1 | TRBV29-1 | SAPRDSNSYNEQF
TRBJ1-2 | TRBV2 | ASSPGGNYGYT
TRBJ2-3 | TRBV2 | ASSPWTGGADTQY
TRBJ1-5 | TRBV7-2 | ASSLVGAPGQPQH